What follows are 25 T cell receptor beta chains derived from one specimen sequenced in a study of OX40 agonist ivuxolimab in advanced cancers. Measured with immunoSEQ multiplex PCR; TCRdb has only the in-frame clones, and not every one. The sample includes around 40,000 clones, roughly 78% of them seen just once. The sequenced sample was CD4+ or CD8+ T cells sorted from blood, obtained in a trial of the OX40 agonist ivuxolimab. The receptors were sampled from an adult with an advanced solid tumor such as melanoma, head and neck, liver or kidney cancer.

This clone has only one observation. This chain joins TRBV13 and TRBJ1-1; D unresolved. This CDR3 spans 14 amino acids. Trimming stripped 4 bases from V and 1 base from J, with 10 bases between. Germline V gives CDR1 PRHDT, CDR2 FYEKMQ (reference sequence). DNA for the CDR3: TGTGCCAGCAGCTCCCGGGCCGCGAACACTGAAGCTTTCTTT. Its protein is CASSSRAANTEAFF.

The chain carries TRBV4-3 and TRBJ2-5, with no clear D. V was shortened by 4 bases and J by 4 bases, with 16 bases between the two germline ends. Germline V CDR1 and CDR2: LGHNA, YSLEER. The CDR3 contains 15 residues. The CDR3 spells CASSRGPGAGETQYF. The DNA of the CDR3 is TGCGCCAGCAGCCGAGGACCGGGTGCAGGAGAGACCCAGTACTTC.

The chain links TRBV2 to TRBJ2-1; 10 positions match TRBD2. From germline, CDR1 is SNHLY and CDR2 FYNNEI. The length of the CDR3 is 14 residues. The ends lost 6 bases at V and 8 bases at J; junction bases unmatched: 7. The CDR3 DNA is TGTGCCAGCAGAATCTCTAGCGGGAGCTATGAGCAGTTCTTC. As protein: CASRISSGSYEQFF.

The chain recombines TRBV7-2 with TRBJ2-4; the match to TRBD2 covers 7 bases. V was clipped by 1 base and J by 3 bases; unmatched bases: 0. The germline V gene has CDR1 SGHTA and CDR2 FQGNSA. The CDR3 has 14 residues. The CDR3 sequence: CASSLGGGKNIQYF. CDR3 DNA sequence: TGTGCCAGCAGCTTAGGCGGGGGCAAAAACATTCAGTACTTC.

CDR3 bases: TGTGCCAGCTCACCACCGGGGGTAGCGGGAGGAAATGAGCAGTTCTTC. Its translation: CASSPPGVAGGNEQFF. The rearrangement links TRBV18 to TRBJ2-1, with 10 bases lining up with TRBD2. In germline, CDR1 is KGHSH, CDR2 LQKENI. CDR3 length: 16 amino acids. V was clipped by 0 bases and J by 7 bases; unmatched bases: 6. The full variable domain, its missing parts supplied by reference TRBV18 and TRBJ2-1, is NAGVMQNPRHLVRRRGQEARLRCSPMKGHSHVYWYRQLPEEGLKFMVYLQKENIIDESGMPKERFSAEFPKEGPSILRIQQVVRGDSAAYFCASSPPGVAGGNEQFFGPGTRLTVL.

The V gene is TRBV7-9, the J gene TRBJ2-2; D is unclear. This CDR3 has 18 amino acids. V gave up 1 base and J gave up 1 base, with 16 bases separating them. Germline CDR1 SEHNR, CDR2 FQNEAQ (reference sequence). Here the CDR3 DNA reads TGTGCCAGCAGCTTAGTCGTGACCAGGCCCCGGAACACCGGGGAGCTGTTTTTT. Residues: CASSLVVTRPRNTGELFF. Combining the CDR3 with reference TRBV7-9 and TRBJ2-2 gives the whole variable domain DTGVSQNPRHKITKRGQNVTFRCDPISEHNRLYWYRQTLGQGPEFLTYFQNEAQLEKSRLLSDRFSAERPKGSFSTLEIQRTEQGDSAMYLCASSLVVTRPRNTGELFFGEGSRLTVL.

The chain employs TRBV11-3 and TRBJ2-3; D may correspond to TRBD1 or TRBD2 (5 bases each). Germline-derived CDR1 and CDR2 are SGHNT and YENEEA. The CDR3 loop spans 16 amino acids. V lost 1 base, J lost 4 bases, and 15 bases lay in between. CDR3 region: CASSLGDGRLADTQYF. The CDR3 DNA sequence: TGTGCCAGCAGCTTAGGGGACGGACGATTAGCAGATACGCAGTATTTT.

This chain connects TRBV6-1 to TRBJ2-7, with D possibly being TRBD2 (5 bases). This CDR3 has 14 amino acids. From germline, CDR1 is MNHNS and CDR2 SASEGT. V lost 4 bases and J 2 bases, leaving 12 bases between the germline ends. The CDR3: CASSGPDSAYEQYF. The CDR3 nucleotides are TGTGCCAGCAGTGGCCCGGACTCTGCCTACGAGCAGTACTTC.

The chain carries TRBV27 and TRBJ1-3; D unclear. V dropped 6 bases and J dropped 2 bases, with 8 bases sitting between them. The CDR3 contains 13 residues. Germline CDR1 MNHEY, CDR2 SMNVEV (reference sequence). The CDR3: CASRRSAGNTIYF. The CDR3 DNA is TGTGCCAGCAGGAGGTCAGCTGGAAACACCATATATTTT.

The chain uses TRBV7-2 and TRBJ2-7; no clear D gene. V shed 5 bases and J shed 3 bases, with 11 bases lying between them. CDR1 is SGHTA and CDR2 is FQGNSA in the germline V gene. CDR3 length: 13 residues. The CDR3 nucleotides are TGTGCCAGCAGCCAAGGGTTAGACTACGAGCAGTACTTC. It encodes CASSQGLDYEQYF.

The chain joins TRBV6-1 to TRBJ2-7; tentative D call: TRBD1 (5 bases). The CDR3 extends over 13 amino acids. Per germline, CDR1 MNHNS and CDR2 SASEGT. The V and J ends lost 3 bases and 3 bases respectively, with 9 bases between them. In DNA, the CDR3 is TGTGCCAGCAGTGAGAACAGGCTCTACGAGCAGTACTTC. Its translation is CASSENRLYEQYF.

The gene calls are TRBV2 and TRBJ2-2, with unresolved D. Trimming shortened V by 4 bases and J by 0 bases, and 12 bases separated the two germline ends. The germline V gene has CDR1 SNHLY and CDR2 FYNNEI. CDR3 size: 16 residues. CDR3 loop: CASSVMSAANTGELFF. CDR3 DNA: TGTGCCAGCAGTGTCATGAGCGCCGCGAACACCGGGGAGCTGTTTTTT.

This clone was observed once. The rearrangement uses TRBV30 and TRBJ1-1, with no clear D. The CDR3 has 13 amino acids. CDR1 is GTSNPN, CDR2 SVGIG, per germline (reference sequence). V gave up 2 bases and J gave up 5 bases, with 12 bases separating them. The CDR3 protein is CAWSSGFGTEAFF. DNA for the CDR3: TGTGCCTGGAGTTCCGGGTTTGGGACTGAAGCTTTCTTT.

The V call is TRBV7-9, the J call TRBJ2-7; 14 bases agree with TRBD2. The V gene end was trimmed by 5 bases and the J gene end by 2 bases; junction bases not matched to a gene: 11. Per the germline V gene, CDR1 is SEHNR and CDR2 is FQNEAQ (reference sequence). There are 18 residues in the CDR3. In DNA, the CDR3 is TGTGCCAGCAGCCCCGGGACTAGCGGGAGAAGGCCTCCCTACGAGCAGTACTTC. It is translated as CASSPGTSGRRPPYEQYF.

This chain connects TRBV11-2 to TRBJ2-7, with 10 bases lining up with TRBD1. Trimming cost V 2 bases and J 5 bases; bases outside gene matches: 6. CDR3 length: 15 amino acids. The germline gives CDR1 SGHAT, CDR2 FQNNGV. The CDR3 spells CASSLNPGQGNEQYF. The CDR3 DNA follows: TGTGCCAGCAGCTTAAATCCGGGACAGGGGAACGAGCAGTACTTC.

CDR3 in amino acids: CASKTGGRSGANVLTF. In DNA, the CDR3 is TGTGCCAGTAAGACTGGGGGACGCTCTGGGGCCAACGTCCTGACTTTC. The chain recombines TRBV19 with TRBJ2-6, with D perhaps assigned TRBD1 or TRBD2 (5 bases each). The V gene's germline CDR1 is LNHDA and CDR2 SQIVND (reference sequence). This CDR3 comprises 16 residues. The ends were cut back, 7 bases at V and 0 bases at J, with 13 bases in the middle.

This clone has just one count. This chain connects TRBV4-3 to TRBJ1-2; D remains unclear. This CDR3 spans 15 amino acids. The germline gives CDR1 LGHNA, CDR2 YSLEER. The V and J ends lost 0 bases and 4 bases respectively, with 12 bases between them. The CDR3, as DNA: TGCGCCAGCAGCCAAGATCGTCTGGGAGTCTATGGCTACACCTTC. As protein: CASSQDRLGVYGYTF.

This chain links TRBV11-1 with TRBJ1-2; no definite D call. Deletions cut 0 bases from V and 0 bases from J, with 17 bases between. CDR1 and CDR2 from the germline V gene are SGHAT and FQDESV (reference sequence). CDR3 length: 18 residues. The CDR3 sequence is CASSLAGLSGVANYGYTF. The DNA for the CDR3 is TGTGCCAGCAGCTTAGCTGGACTAAGCGGAGTAGCTAACTATGGCTACACCTTC.

The genes are TRBV7-6 and TRBJ2-2; perhaps TRBD2 as D (6 bases). The CDR3 runs 16 residues. The germline V gene has CDR1 SGHVS and CDR2 FNYEAQ. V was pared by 5 bases and J by 2 bases, with 15 bases between. CDR3 in amino acids: CASSPAGGSNTGELFF. The CDR3 DNA reads TGTGCCAGCAGCCCCGCCGGGGGTAGTAACACCGGGGAGCTGTTTTTT.

This chain uses TRBV19 with TRBJ2-3; D gene ambiguous. The CDR3 covers 13 residues. Trimming took 5 bases from V and 4 from J, leaving 10 bases between them. From germline, CDR1 is LNHDA and CDR2 SQIVND (reference sequence). The CDR3 DNA is TGTGCCAGTAGTCCCCGTCACCCAGATACGCAGTATTTT. Its translation is CASSPRHPDTQYF.

The chain joins TRBV6-5 to TRBJ2-7; no clear D gene. From germline, CDR1 is MNHEY and CDR2 SVGAGI. This CDR3 is 15 amino acids long. V was shortened by 0 bases and J by 5 bases, with 14 bases between the two germline ends. CDR3 coding DNA: TGTGCCAGCAGTTACTCGTTGGGGTTTGTCCACGAGCAGTACTTC. This sequence encodes CASSYSLGFVHEQYF.

V gene TRBV5-6 combines with J gene TRBJ1-1, with 7 bases fitting TRBD1. The CDR3 sequence is 14 residues long. The junction had 5 bases not matched to a gene; V was cut back by 5 bases and J by 1 base. The germline gives CDR1 SGHDT, CDR2 YYEEEE. The CDR3 spells CASSHRGSNTEAFF. CDR3 coding DNA: TGTGCCAGCAGTCACAGGGGATCGAACACTGAAGCTTTCTTT.

The J gene is TRBJ2-1, the V gene TRBV25-1; 8 positions match TRBD1. CDR3 size: 15 residues. Germline CDR1 MGHDK, CDR2 SYGVNS. The V and J ends lost 5 bases and 6 bases, in that order; junction bases with no gene match: 9. The CDR3 region is CASSRGQGTTNEQFF. CDR3 bases: TGTGCCAGCAGTCGAGGACAGGGAACAACCAATGAGCAGTTCTTC.

Only a few counts were recorded for this clone. The rearrangement uses TRBV5-5 and TRBJ2-4, with D perhaps TRBD1 or TRBD2 (6 bases each). This CDR3 is built from 15 residues. The germline V and J ends were trimmed by 1 base and 0 bases, with 8 bases remaining between them. Germline V lookup: CDR1 SGHKS, CDR2 YYEKEE (reference sequence). CDR3: CASSLRGVAKNIQYF. The CDR3 nucleotides read TGTGCCAGCAGCTTGAGGGGGGTAGCCAAAAACATTCAGTACTTC.

This chain connects TRBV30 to TRBJ2-5; D gene unclear. Germline V lookup: CDR1 GTSNPN, CDR2 SVGIG (reference sequence). The CDR3 sequence is 13 residues long. Trimming pared 0 bases from V and 5 bases from J, leaving 10 bases between. This CDR3 is CAWSVFSRETQYF. CDR3 nucleotide sequence: TGTGCCTGGAGTGTATTCAGTAGGGAGACCCAGTACTTC.